The following is a T cell receptor (beta chain) sequence with its context. Its target is not known. The sample originates from a study of STAT3 mutations in large granular lymphocyte leukemia. Study findings and constraints: In T-cell large granular lymphocyte leukemia, about half of patients showed multiple immunodominant subclonotypes. Variable sampling intervals and differing treatment regimens complicated linking therapy response to TCR clonal burden changes. In about 30% of the 18 patients, new TCR clonotypes emerged after therapy.

Each sample's TCRbeta library yielded on average approximately 41,000 productive templates. Profiled with immunoSEQ multiplex PCR; TCRdb holds only in-frame clones, not every one. The table has around 29,000 clones, 70% to 90% seen once; the top ten hold approximately 12%. The clonotype originates from a man aged 55 to 70 with T-cell large granular lymphocyte leukemia. Some clones in this sample may be carry-over from other donors' samples. The sequenced material came from peripheral blood mononuclear cells.

The CDR3 nucleotides read TGTGCTAGTGCTCCAGACGGGGCAGGGAGGGAAAAACTGTTTTTT. Its protein is CASAPDGAGREKLFF. This sequence joins TRBV12-5 and TRBJ1-4, with a weak D call TRBD1 (5 bases). The CDR3 loop spans 15 amino acids. V dropped 7 bases and J dropped 8 bases, with 20 bases sitting between them. Per the germline V gene, CDR1 is LGHNT and CDR2 is FRNRAP.